Shown below are 9 T cell receptor beta chains from a single sample sequenced in a study of tumor and adjacent non-tumor tissue in lung cancer. This sample's RNA came from whole unsorted tissue. A modified ARM-PCR protocol with three rounds of nested PCR amplified TCRbeta. TCRdb recomputed calls from the multiplex PCR reads with MiXCR, one row per CDR3 protein. The data show 200,000 to 250,000 distinct CDR3 sequences, with approximately 74% seen just once and around 27% held by the top ten. Sequencing was performed on lung tumor tissue. The source of these receptors is a man in his sixties with non-small cell lung cancer.

As for this clonotype: A much larger clone sits a single nucleotide away, making a read error possible. The J gene is TRBJ2-1, the V gene TRBV29-1; D uncertain. Germline loops: CDR1 SQVTM, CDR2 ANQGSEA. The CDR3 consists of 12 residues. CDR3 DNA: TGCATCGTTGATGCGAATTTCGGTGAGCAGTTCTTC. Its translation is CIVDANFGEQFF.

To note about this clonotype: This may be a read error: a much more frequent sequence differs by one nucleotide. J is TRBJ1-2 and V is TRBV6-5, with D uncertain. In germline, CDR1 is MNHEY, CDR2 SVGAGI. Trimming took 7 bases from V and 0 from J, leaving 18 bases between them. This CDR3 region has 16 residues. In nucleotides, the CDR3 is TGTGCCAGCATGCCCCGCATTCTGGTCCCTAACTATGGCTACACCTTC. Its protein is CASMPRILVPNYGYTF.

A word on this clonotype: One end of the junction does not line up with germline, which may come from a read error. V usage is TRBV20-1 and J usage is TRBJ2-5; 7 nucleotides line up with TRBD2. This CDR3 has 15 amino acids. Germline V gene lookup returns CDR1 DFQATT and CDR2 SNEGSKA (reference sequence). CDR3 loop: CSASFHREDQETQHF. The CDR3 nucleotides read TGCAGTGCTAGTTTTCATCGGGAGGACCAAGAGACCCAGCACTTC.

About this clonotype: This could be a read error, since a much larger clone is one nucleotide away. The gene calls are TRBV11-2 and TRBJ2-7; D perhaps matches TRBD1 (5 bases). Germline V CDR1 and CDR2: SGHAT, FQNNGV. CDR3 size: 17 residues. The CDR3 here is CASILEFSALKGYEQYF. CDR3 nucleotides: TGTGCCAGCATCTTAGAGTTCAGCGCCCTTAAGGGGTACGAGCAGTACTTC.

Notes on this clonotype: A much larger clone is a single base away; this may be a read error. The V call is TRBV4-1, the J call TRBJ2-2; D is possibly TRBD2 (6 bases). Germline assignment: CDR1 MGHRA and CDR2 YSYEKL. The CDR3 is 16 amino acids. Here the CDR3 DNA reads TGCGCCAGCAGCCAGAAGCCGCGGGGAGGCCCCGGGAAGCTGTTTTTT. Translating gives CASSQKPRGGPGKLFF.

In this sample, this clonotype turned up a few times. A much more abundant neighbour one base away suggests this may be a read error. The chain recombines TRBV20-1 with TRBJ1-1, with a possible D match to TRBD1 (5 bases). The CDR3 loop spans 13 amino acids. Germline V gives CDR1 DFQATT, CDR2 SNEGSKA (reference sequence). The V and J ends lost 6 bases and 0 bases respectively, with 11 bases between them. CDR3 in DNA: TGCAGTGCGTCGGGACGGGTGAACACTGAAGCTTTCTTT. Protein product: CSASGRVNTEAFF.

The chain recombines TRBV6-9 with TRBJ2-3, with 9 bases that match TRBD2. After removal of 3 bases from V and 6 bases from J, the junction contained 10 bases not matched to a gene. Germline CDR1 is MNHGY and CDR2 is SVAAGI. This CDR3 has 16 amino acids. CDR3 in amino acids: CASSYASGGPHDTQYF. DNA for the CDR3: TGTGCCAGCAGTTACGCGAGCGGGGGGCCGCATGATACGCAGTATTTT.

This rearrangement joins TRBV11-3 to TRBJ1-4, with 7 bases matching TRBD1. Germline CDR1 reads SGHNT; CDR2 reads YENEEA. The CDR3 is 17 amino acids. The J segment lost 14 bases and the V segment lost 6 bases, leaving 24 bases of the junction unmatched. Here the CDR3 DNA reads TGTGCCAGCAGGTCGGGACAGTCAAAGAAGGATAATGAAAGGCTGTTTTTT. It is translated as CASRSGQSKKDNERLFF.

Note on this clonotype: A much larger clone is a single base away; this may be a read error. The chain combines TRBV20-1 with TRBJ2-3; 8 bases line up with TRBD1. The germline gives CDR1 DFQATT, CDR2 SNEGSKA (reference sequence). Unmatched junction bases numbered 12, after V lost 6 bases and J lost 1 base. CDR3 length equals 16 residues. CDR3: CSAPDGQGFCTDTQYF. Written as DNA, the CDR3 is TGCAGTGCCCCGGACGGACAGGGTTTCTGCACAGATACGCAGTATTTT.